These 7 T cell receptor beta chains came from one sample sequenced in a study of shared clonotypes between healthy human individuals (dated by TCRdb to 2018 to 2021). Library preparation was by the immunoSEQ multiplex PCR assay. The table comes from immuneACCESS by way of TCRdb, which keeps in-frame sequences with V and J called. Part of the clones is missing from these tables; in studies checked, under half for an unresolved V gene and the rest for unknown reasons. The sample table shows approximately 340,000 clones, and roughly 70% are seen once. The ten largest make up 10% of the sample. The sample comprised memory CD4+ T cells sorted from blood. Explained via the paper, the cell subset or site label denotes: CD45RA-negative fraction. The receptors shown here come from a man aged 25-45 years in good health.

There are a few counts of this clone. The V and J genes are TRBV2 and TRBJ2-5; D is uncertain. V gave up 8 bases and J gave up 1 base, with 11 bases separating them. This CDR3 has 13 amino acids. Germline V gives CDR1 SNHLY, CDR2 FYNNEI. Here the CDR3 DNA reads TGTGCCAGCCGGTTACAGCTCCAAGAGACCCAGTACTTC. As protein: CASRLQLQETQYF.

The chain links TRBV28 to TRBJ1-1, with 8 bases identical to TRBD1. The CDR3 spans 15 residues. Germline trimming cut 4 bases from V and 6 bases from J; bases unmatched to any gene: 10. Germline V CDR1 and CDR2: MDHEN, SYDVKM. CDR3 loop: CASSSPGGALAEAFF. CDR3 sequence (DNA): TGTGCCAGCAGTTCTCCAGGGGGCGCTTTAGCTGAAGCTTTCTTT.

This chain joins TRBV6-5 and TRBJ2-2; the match to TRBD1 covers 8 bases. The CDR3 totals 16 residues. V was clipped by 3 bases and J by 5 bases; unmatched bases: 8. Germline V gives CDR1 MNHEY, CDR2 SVGAGI. CDR3 amino acids: CASSYESRTGTGELFF. CDR3 nucleotides: TGTGCCAGCAGTTATGAGTCTCGGACAGGGACCGGGGAGCTGTTTTTT.

This clone was counted only a few times. This sample includes further DNA sequences coding for the same CDR3. The chain joins TRBV28 to TRBJ2-7; no clear D. V shed 2 bases and J shed 1 base, with 6 bases lying between them. Per the germline V gene, CDR1 is MDHEN and CDR2 is SYDVKM. The CDR3 length is 13 residues. CDR3 DNA: TGTGCCAGCAGTTTAAGTATTTCCTACGAGCAGTACTTC. It yields the protein CASSLSISYEQYF.

The rearrangement uses TRBV9 and TRBJ2-5; 7 nucleotides match TRBD2. V lost 6 bases and J lost 0; bases outside the gene matches: 8. In germline, CDR1 is SGDLS, CDR2 YYNGEE. This CDR3 is built from 15 residues. CDR3 protein: CASTETGLNQETQYF. Written as DNA, the CDR3 is TGTGCCAGCACCGAAACGGGACTAAACCAAGAGACCCAGTACTTC.

The chain combines TRBV7-2 with TRBJ1-3; D is ambiguous. The V gene lost 5 bases and the J gene lost 3 bases, with 5 bases spanning the gap. From germline, CDR1 is SGHTA and CDR2 FQGNSA. This CDR3 has 12 amino acids. CDR3 DNA: TGTGCCAGCAGCGTCAGTGGAAACACCATATATTTT. Protein: CASSVSGNTIYF.

The rearrangement joins TRBV5-1 to TRBJ2-7; perhaps TRBD1 as D (5 bases). Germline-derived CDR1 and CDR2 are SGHRS and YFSETQ. With 2 bases removed from V and 0 bases from J, the gap between germline ends came to 9 bases. The CDR3 is made up of 14 amino acids. In DNA form, the CDR3 reads TGCGCCAGCAGCTTCACAGGCAACTCCTACGAGCAGTACTTC. It yields the protein CASSFTGNSYEQYF.